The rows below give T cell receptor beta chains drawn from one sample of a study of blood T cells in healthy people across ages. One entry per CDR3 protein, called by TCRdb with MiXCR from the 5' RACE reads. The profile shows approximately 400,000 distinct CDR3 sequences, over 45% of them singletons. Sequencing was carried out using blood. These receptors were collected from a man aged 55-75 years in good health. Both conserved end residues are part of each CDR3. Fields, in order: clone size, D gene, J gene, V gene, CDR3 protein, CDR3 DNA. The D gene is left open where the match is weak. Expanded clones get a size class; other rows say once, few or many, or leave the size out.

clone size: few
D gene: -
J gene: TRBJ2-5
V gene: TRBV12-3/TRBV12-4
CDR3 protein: CASSLRGKEETQYF
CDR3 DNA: TGTGCCAGCAGTTTAAGGGGGAAGGAGGAGACCCAGTACTTC

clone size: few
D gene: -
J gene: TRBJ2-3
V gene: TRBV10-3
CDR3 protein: CATRDNTDTQYF
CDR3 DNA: TGTGCCACCCGGGACAACACAGATACGCAGTATTTT

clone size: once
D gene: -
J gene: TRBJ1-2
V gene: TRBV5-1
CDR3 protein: CAGSPRTDVYGYTF
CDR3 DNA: TGCGCCGGCAGCCCGCGGACAGATGTCTATGGCTACACCTTC

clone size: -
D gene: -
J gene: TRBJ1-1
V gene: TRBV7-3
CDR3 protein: CASSCTGNTEAFF
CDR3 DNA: TGTGCCAGCAGCTGTACAGGGAACACTGAAGCTTTCTTT

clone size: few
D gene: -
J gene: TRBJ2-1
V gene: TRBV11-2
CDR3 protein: CASSLRVYNEQFF
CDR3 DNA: TGTGCCAGCAGCTTAAGGGTTTACAATGAGCAGTTCTTC

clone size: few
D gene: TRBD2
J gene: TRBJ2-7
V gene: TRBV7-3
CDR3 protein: CASSLVAGAISEQYF
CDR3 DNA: TGTGCCAGCAGCTTAGTGGCGGGAGCGATCTCCGAGCAGTACTTC

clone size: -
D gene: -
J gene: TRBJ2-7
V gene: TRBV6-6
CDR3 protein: CASSIDSPYEQYF
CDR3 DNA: TGTGCCAGCAGTATAGACAGTCCCTACGAGCAGTACTTC

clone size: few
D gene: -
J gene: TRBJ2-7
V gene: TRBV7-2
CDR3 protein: CASSPAGTTTYEQYF
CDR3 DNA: TGTGCCAGCAGCCCAGCGGGGACAACTACCTACGAGCAGTACTTC

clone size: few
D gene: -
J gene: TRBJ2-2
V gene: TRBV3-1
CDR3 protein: CASSQDYGGELFF
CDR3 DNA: TGTGCCAGCAGCCAAGATTACGGCGGGGAGCTGTTTTTT

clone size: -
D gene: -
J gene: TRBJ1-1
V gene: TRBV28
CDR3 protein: CASSIPPNTEAFF
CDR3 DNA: TGTGCCAGCAGCATCCCACCGAACACTGAAGCTTTCTTT

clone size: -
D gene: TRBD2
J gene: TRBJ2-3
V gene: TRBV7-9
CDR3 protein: CASSRGGATDTQYF
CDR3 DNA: TGTGCCAGCAGCCGGGGGGGCGCCACAGATACGCAGTATTTT

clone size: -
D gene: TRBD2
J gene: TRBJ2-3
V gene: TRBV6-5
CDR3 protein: CASSYFLASGRTDTQYF
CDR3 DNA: TGTGCCAGCAGTTACTTTCTCGCTAGCGGGAGAACAGATACGCAGTATTTT

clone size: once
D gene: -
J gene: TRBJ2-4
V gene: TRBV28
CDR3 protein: CASRIQGVAKNIQYF
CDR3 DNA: TGTGCCAGCAGGATACAGGGTGTAGCCAAAAACATTCAGTACTTC

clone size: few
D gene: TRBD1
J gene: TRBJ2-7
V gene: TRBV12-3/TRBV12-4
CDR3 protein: CASSFDRGYEQYF
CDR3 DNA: TGTGCCAGCAGTTTCGACAGGGGCTACGAGCAGTACTTC

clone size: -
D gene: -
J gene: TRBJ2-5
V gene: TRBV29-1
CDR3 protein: CSVVRFETQYF
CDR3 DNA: TGCAGCGTTGTCCGGTTCGAGACCCAGTACTTC

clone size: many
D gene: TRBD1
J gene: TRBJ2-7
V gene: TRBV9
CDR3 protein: CASSGQGSYEQYF
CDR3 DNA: TGTGCCAGCAGCGGACAGGGTTCCTACGAGCAGTACTTC

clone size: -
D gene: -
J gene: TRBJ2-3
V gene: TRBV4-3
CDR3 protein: CASSQEPRGHTDTQYF
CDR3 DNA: TGCGCCAGCAGCCAAGAGCCCCGGGGGCACACAGATACGCAGTATTTT

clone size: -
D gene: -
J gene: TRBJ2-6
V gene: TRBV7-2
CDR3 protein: CASSPRGGAGANVLTF
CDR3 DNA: TGTGCCAGCAGCCCAAGAGGGGGAGCTGGGGCCAACGTCCTGACTTTC

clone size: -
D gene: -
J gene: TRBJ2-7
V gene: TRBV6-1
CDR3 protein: CASSLWGTGQYF
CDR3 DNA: TGTGCCAGCAGCCTCTGGGGGACGGGGCAGTACTTC

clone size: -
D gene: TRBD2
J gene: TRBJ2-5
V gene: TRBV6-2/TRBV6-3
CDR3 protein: CASYNRAGEQYF
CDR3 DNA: TGTGCCAGCTACAATAGGGCGGGAGAGCAGTACTTC

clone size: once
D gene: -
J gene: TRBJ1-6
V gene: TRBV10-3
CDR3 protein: CAISDLGPLHF
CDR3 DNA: TGTGCCATCAGTGACTTGGGACCCCTCCACTTT

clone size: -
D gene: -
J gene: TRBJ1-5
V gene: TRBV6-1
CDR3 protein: CASSEGRSNQPQHF
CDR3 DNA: TGTGCCAGCAGTGAGGGTCGTAGCAATCAGCCCCAGCATTTT

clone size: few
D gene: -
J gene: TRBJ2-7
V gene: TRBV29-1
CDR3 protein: CSVEGLGDLREQYF
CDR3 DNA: TGCAGCGTGGAGGGTCTGGGGGATTTGAGGGAGCAGTACTTC

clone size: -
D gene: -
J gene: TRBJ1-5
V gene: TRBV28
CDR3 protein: CASNSQANNQPQHF
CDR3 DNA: TGTGCCAGCAATTCGCAGGCGAACAATCAGCCCCAGCATTTT

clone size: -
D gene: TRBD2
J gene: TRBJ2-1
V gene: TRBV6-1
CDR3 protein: CASSPRDWGGDYNEQFF
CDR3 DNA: TGTGCCAGCAGTCCCCGAGACTGGGGGGGAGATTACAATGAGCAGTTCTTC

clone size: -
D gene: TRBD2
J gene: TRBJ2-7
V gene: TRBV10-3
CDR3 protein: CAISEPRGAGVMYEQYF
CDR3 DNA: TGTGCCATCAGTGAGCCGCGGGGGGCAGGGGTCATGTACGAGCAGTACTTC

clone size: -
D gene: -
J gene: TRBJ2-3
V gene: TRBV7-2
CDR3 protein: CASSLGHLVGGGDTQYF
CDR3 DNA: TGTGCCAGCAGCTTGGGACACCTCGTAGGGGGGGGAGATACGCAGTATTTT

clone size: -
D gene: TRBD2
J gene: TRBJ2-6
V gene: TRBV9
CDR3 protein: CASLGTSEAGANVLTF
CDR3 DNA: TGTGCCAGCCTCGGGACTAGTGAGGCTGGGGCCAACGTCCTGACTTTC

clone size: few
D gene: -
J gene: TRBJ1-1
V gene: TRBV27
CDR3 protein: CASSVTGSLRAFF
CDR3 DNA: TGTGCCAGCAGTGTGACAGGCTCCTTGAGGGCTTTCTTT

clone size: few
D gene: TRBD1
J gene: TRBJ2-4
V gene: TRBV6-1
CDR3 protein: CASSDTGGTDIQYF
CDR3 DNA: TGTGCCAGCAGTGACACAGGGGGCACGGACATTCAGTACTTC

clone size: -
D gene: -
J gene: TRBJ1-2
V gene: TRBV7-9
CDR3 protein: CATQLTVIGYTF
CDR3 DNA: TGTGCCACCCAGCTTACTGTCATTGGCTACACCTTC

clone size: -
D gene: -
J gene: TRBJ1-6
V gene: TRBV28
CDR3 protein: CATAPGYNSPLHF
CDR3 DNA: TGTGCCACCGCCCCCGGGTATAATTCACCCCTCCACTTT

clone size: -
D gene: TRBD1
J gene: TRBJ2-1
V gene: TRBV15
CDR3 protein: CATGTVKLNEQFF
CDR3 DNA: TGTGCCACCGGGACAGTTAAGCTCAATGAGCAGTTCTTC

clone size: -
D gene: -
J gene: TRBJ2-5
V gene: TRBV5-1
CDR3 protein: CASSLAGAWQETQYF
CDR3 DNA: TGCGCCAGCAGCTTGGCGGGGGCATGGCAAGAGACCCAGTACTTC

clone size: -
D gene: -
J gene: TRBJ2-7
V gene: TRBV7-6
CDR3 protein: CASSLASDGEQYF
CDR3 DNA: TGTGCCAGCAGCTTAGCGAGCGATGGTGAGCAGTACTTC

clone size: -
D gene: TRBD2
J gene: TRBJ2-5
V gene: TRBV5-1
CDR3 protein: CASSLAGSGGAVLNEQYF
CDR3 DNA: TGCGCCAGCAGCTTGGCCGGTAGCGGGGGGGCAGTATTGAATGAGCAGTACTTC

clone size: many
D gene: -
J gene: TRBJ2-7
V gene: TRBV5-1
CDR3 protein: CASSLDLNEQYF
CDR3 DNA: TGCGCCAGCAGCCTGGACCTGAACGAGCAGTACTTC

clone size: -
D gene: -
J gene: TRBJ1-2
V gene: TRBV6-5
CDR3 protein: CASSYTGNSDGYTF
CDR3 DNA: TGTGCCAGCAGTTACACAGGGAACTCTGATGGCTACACCTTC

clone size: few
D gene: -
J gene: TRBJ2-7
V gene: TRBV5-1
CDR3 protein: CASSLASTSEQYF
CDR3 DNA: TGCGCCAGCAGCTTGGCCTCGACTAGCGAGCAGTACTTC

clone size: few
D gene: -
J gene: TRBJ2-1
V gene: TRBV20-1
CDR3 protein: CSARNPGRTSAGQFF
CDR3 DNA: TGCAGTGCTCGAAATCCGGGCCGGACATCGGCGGGGCAGTTCTTC

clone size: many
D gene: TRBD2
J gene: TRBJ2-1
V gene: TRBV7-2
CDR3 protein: CASSLARTSGYNEQFF
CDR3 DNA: TGTGCCAGCAGCTTAGCCCGGACTAGCGGGTACAATGAGCAGTTCTTC

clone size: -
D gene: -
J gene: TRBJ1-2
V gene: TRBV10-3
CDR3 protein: CAISESGTNYGYTF
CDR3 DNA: TGTGCCATCAGTGAGTCCGGTACTAACTATGGCTACACCTTC

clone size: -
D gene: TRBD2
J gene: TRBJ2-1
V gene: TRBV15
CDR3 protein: CATSRGGYNEQFF
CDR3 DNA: TGTGCCACCAGCCGGGGAGGGTACAATGAGCAGTTCTTC

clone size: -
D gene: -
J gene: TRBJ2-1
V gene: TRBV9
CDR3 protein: CASSSGRPGNEQFF
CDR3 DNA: TGTGCCAGCAGCTCCGGCCGGCCCGGGAATGAGCAGTTCTTC

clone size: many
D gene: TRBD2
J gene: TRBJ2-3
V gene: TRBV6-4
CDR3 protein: CASSDRAGRGTDTQYF
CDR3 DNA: TGTGCCAGCAGTGACCGAGCGGGAAGGGGCACAGATACGCAGTATTTT

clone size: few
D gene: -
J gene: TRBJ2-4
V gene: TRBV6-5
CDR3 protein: CASRNRQKNIQYF
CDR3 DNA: TGTGCCAGCAGAAACAGACAGAAAAACATTCAGTACTTC

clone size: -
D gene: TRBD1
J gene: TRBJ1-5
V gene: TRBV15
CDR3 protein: CATSRGRQGFQPQHF
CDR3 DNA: TGTGCCACCAGCAGAGGAAGACAGGGTTTCCAGCCCCAGCATTTT

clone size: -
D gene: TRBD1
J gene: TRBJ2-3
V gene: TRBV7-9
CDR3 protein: CASSLRQGPDTQYF
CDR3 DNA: TGTGCCAGCAGCCTAAGACAGGGGCCAGATACGCAGTATTTT

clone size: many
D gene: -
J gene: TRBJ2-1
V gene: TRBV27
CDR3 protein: CASSSLRSYNEQFF
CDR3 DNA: TGTGCCAGCAGCTCCCTGCGGTCCTACAATGAGCAGTTCTTC

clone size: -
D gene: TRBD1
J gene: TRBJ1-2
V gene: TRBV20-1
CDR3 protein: CSARDRTGIGYGYTF
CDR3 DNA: TGCAGTGCTAGAGACCGGACAGGGATCGGGTATGGCTACACCTTC

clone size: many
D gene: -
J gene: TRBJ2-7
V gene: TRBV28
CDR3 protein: CASSLIGGEQYF
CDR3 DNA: TGTGCCAGCAGTTTAATTGGGGGCGAGCAGTACTTC

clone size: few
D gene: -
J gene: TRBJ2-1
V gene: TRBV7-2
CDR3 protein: CASSLDGLILTNEQFF
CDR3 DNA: TGTGCCAGCAGCTTAGATGGGCTAATACTGACCAATGAGCAGTTCTTC

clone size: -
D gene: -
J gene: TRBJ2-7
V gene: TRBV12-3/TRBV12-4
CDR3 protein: CASSFWLDLLAEQYF
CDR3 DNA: TGTGCCAGCAGTTTCTGGCTAGATCTATTAGCCGAGCAGTACTTC

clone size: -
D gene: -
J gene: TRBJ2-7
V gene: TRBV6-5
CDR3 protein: CASSYVGGSYEQYF
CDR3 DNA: TGTGCCAGCAGTTACGTGGGGGGCTCCTACGAGCAGTACTTC

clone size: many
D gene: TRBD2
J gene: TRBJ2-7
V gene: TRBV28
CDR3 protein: CAIRAAGPYEQYF
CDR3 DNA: TGTGCCATCCGTGCAGCGGGGCCATACGAGCAGTACTTC

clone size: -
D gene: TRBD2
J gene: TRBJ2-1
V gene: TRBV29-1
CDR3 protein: CSVGGGGTFLNEQFF
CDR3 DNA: TGCAGCGTTGGCGGCGGGGGGACGTTCCTCAATGAGCAGTTCTTC